The subject of this entry is one TCR beta chain. The entry originates in a study of control samples from healthy donors and cancer patients. Method: immunoSEQ multiplex PCR; TCRdb's copy keeps in-frame clones and lacks some. The table shows some 200,000 clones, with about 94% occurring only once. J lost 3 bases, V lost 6 bases, and 4 bases had no gene match. CDR3 length equals 14 residues. Germline V gives CDR1 SEHNR, CDR2 FQNEAQ (reference sequence). This TCR was sampled from a man aged 50-60 years in good health. Sequenced input: blood. The chain uses TRBV7-9 and TRBJ1-4, with TRBD1 matching 7 bases. DNA of the CDR3: TGTGCCAGCAGTTGGACAGGTGCTAATGAAAAACTGTTTTTT. Encoded protein: CASSWTGANEKLFF. Full variable domain (rest looked up from reference TRBV7-9 and TRBJ1-4): DTGVSQNPRHKITKRGQNVTFRCDPISEHNRLYWYRQTLGQGPEFLTYFQNEAQLEKSRLLSDRFSAERPKGSFSTLEIQRTEQGDSAMYLCASSWTGANEKLFFGSGTQLSVL.